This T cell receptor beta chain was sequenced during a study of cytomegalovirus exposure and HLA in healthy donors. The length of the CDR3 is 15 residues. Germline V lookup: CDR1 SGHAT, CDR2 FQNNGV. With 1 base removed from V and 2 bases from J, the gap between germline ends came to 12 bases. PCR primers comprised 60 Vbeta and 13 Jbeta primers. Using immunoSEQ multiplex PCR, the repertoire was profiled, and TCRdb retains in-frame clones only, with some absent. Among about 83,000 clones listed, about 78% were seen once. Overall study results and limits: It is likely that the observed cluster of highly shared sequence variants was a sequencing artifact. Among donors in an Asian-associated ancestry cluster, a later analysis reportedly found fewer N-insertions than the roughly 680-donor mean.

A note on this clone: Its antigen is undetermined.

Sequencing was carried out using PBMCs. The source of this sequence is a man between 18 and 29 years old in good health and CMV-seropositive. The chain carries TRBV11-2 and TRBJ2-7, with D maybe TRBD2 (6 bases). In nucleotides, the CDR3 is TGTGCCAGCAGCTTAGGGTCGGCGGGACCCTACGAGCAGTACTTC. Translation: CASSLGSAGPYEQYF.